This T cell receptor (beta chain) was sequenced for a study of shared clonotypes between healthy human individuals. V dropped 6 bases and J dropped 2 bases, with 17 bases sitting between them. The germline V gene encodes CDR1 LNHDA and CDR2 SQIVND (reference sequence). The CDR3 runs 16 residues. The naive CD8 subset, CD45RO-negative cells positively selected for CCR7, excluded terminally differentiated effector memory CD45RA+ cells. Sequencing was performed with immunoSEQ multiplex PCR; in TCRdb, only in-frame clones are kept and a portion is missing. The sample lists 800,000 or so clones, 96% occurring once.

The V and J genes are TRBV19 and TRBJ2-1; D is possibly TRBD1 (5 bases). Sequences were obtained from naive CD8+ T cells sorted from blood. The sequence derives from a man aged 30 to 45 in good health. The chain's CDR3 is CASRDPDGHTYNEQFF. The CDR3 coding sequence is TGTGCCAGTAGGGACCCAGACGGACACACCTACAATGAGCAGTTCTTC.